This T cell receptor beta chain was sequenced for a study of resident and recirculating memory T cells in vitiligo. Sequencing used immunoSEQ multiplex PCR; TCRdb keeps in-frame clones, though not all of them. The repertoire has roughly 80,000 clones, about 92% of them found once; the top ten carry approximately 5.4%. The TCR originated in a male donor with vitiligo. The source material was blood.

CDR3 loop: CASSELAGNSYEQYF. In DNA, the CDR3 is TGCGCCAGCAGTGAACTAGCGGGAAACTCCTACGAGCAGTACTTC. The chain couples TRBV10-1 to TRBJ2-7; 10 bases line up with TRBD2. Germline CDR1 and CDR2: WNHNN and SYGVQD (reference sequence). The CDR3 consists of 15 residues. With 3 bases clipped from V and 0 bases from J, the junction kept 2 bases outside the gene matches.